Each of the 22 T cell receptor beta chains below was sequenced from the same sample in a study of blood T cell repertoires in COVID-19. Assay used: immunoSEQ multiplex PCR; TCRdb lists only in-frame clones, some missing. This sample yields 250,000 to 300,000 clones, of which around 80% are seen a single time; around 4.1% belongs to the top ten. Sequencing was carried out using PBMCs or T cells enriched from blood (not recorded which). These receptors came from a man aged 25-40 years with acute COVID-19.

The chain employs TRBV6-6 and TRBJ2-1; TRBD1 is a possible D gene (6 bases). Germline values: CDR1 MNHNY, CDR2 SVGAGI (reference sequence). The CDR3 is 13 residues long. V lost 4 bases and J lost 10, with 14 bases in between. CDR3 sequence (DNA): TGTGCCAGCAGTTTTCAGGGGCGGCTAGAGCAGTTCTTC. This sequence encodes CASSFQGRLEQFF.

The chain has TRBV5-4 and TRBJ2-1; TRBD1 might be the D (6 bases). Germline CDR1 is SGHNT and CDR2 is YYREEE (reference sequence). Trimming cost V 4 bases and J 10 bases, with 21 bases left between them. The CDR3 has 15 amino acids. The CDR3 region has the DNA TGTGCCAGCAGCCGTCTGGACAGCCCTTTGGGGGAGCAGTTCTTC. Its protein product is CASSRLDSPLGEQFF.

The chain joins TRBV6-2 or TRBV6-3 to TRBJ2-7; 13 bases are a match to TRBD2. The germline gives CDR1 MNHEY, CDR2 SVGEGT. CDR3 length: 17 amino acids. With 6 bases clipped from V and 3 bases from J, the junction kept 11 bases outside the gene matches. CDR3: CASSSTRTSGGSYEQYV. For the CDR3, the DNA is TGTGCCAGCAGCTCCACTCGGACTAGCGGGGGAAGCTACGAGCAGTACGTC.

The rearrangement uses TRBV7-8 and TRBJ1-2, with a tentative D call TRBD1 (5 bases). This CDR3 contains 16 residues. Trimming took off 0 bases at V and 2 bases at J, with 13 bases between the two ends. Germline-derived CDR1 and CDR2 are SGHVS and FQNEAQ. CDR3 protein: CASSLAPRGLNYGYTF. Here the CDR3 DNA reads TGTGCCAGCAGCTTAGCGCCAAGGGGCCTGAACTATGGCTACACCTTC.

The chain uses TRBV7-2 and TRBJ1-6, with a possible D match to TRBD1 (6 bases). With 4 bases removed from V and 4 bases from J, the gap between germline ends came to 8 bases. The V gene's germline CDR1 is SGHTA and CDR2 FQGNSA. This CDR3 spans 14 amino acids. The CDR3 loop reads CASSYDRYNSPLHF. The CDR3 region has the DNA TGTGCCAGCAGCTACGACAGGTATAATTCACCCCTCCACTTT.

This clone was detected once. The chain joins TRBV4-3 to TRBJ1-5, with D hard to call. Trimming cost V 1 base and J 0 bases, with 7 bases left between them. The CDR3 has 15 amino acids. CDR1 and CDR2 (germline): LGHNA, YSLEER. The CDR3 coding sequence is TGCGCCAGCAGCCAAGGACGGGTTAGCAATCAGCCCCAGCATTTT. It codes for CASSQGRVSNQPQHF.

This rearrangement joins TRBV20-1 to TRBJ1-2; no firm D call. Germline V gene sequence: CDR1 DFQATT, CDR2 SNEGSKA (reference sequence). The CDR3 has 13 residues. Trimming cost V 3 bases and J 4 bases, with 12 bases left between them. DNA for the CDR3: TGCAGTGCTAGTATGGCAGATGGCTATGGCTACACCTTC. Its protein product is CSASMADGYGYTF.

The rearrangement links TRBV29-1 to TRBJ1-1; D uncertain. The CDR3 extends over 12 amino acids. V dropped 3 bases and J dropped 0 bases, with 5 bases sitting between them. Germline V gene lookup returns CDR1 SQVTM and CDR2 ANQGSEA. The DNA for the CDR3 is TGCAGCGTTGATTTAATGAACACTGAAGCTTTCTTT. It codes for CSVDLMNTEAFF.

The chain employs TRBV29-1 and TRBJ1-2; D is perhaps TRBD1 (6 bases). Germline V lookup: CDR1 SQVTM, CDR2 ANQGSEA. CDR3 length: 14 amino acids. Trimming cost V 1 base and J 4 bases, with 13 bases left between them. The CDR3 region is CSVEATSGAYGYTF. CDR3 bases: TGCAGCGTTGAAGCGACATCAGGGGCCTATGGCTACACCTTC.

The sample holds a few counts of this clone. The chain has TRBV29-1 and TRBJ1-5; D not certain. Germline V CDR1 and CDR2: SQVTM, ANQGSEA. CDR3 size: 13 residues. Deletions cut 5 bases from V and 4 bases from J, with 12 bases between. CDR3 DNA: TGCAGCGTTTTATCGGGTGAGAATCAGCCCCAGCATTTT. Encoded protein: CSVLSGENQPQHF. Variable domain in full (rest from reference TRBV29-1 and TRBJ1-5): SAVISQKPSRDICQRGTSLTIQCQVDSQVTMMFWYRQQPGQSLTLIATANQGSEATYESGFVIDKFPISRPNLTFSTLTVSNMSPEDSSIYLCSVLSGENQPQHFGDGTRLSIL.

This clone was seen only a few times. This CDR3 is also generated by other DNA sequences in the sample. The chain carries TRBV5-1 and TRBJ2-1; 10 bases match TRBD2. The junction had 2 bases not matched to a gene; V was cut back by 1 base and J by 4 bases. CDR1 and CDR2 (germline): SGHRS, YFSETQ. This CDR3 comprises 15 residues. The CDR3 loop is CASSLSGGVYNEQFF. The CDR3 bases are TGCGCCAGCAGCTTGAGCGGGGGGGTTTACAATGAGCAGTTCTTC.

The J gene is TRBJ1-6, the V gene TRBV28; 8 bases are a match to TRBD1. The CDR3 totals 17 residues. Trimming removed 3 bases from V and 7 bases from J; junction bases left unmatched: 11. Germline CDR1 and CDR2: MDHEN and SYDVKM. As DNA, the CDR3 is TGTGCCAGCAGTTTCGAACGGACAGGGTATGGGAATTCACCCCTCCACTTT. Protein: CASSFERTGYGNSPLHF. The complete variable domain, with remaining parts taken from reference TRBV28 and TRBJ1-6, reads DVKVTQSSRYLVKRTGEKVFLECVQDMDHENMFWYRQDPGLGLRLIYFSYDVKMKEKGDIPEGYSVSREKKERFSLILESASTNQTSMYLCASSFERTGYGNSPLHFGNGTRLTVT.

The CDR3 DNA is TGTGCCATAAACAGGGGGCCGGATGGGAATCAGCCCCAGCATTTT. It is translated as CAINRGPDGNQPQHF. V and J are TRBV24-1 and TRBJ1-5; TRBD1 matches 9 bases. Trimming removed 11 bases from V and 4 bases from J; junction bases left unmatched: 11. The length of the CDR3 is 15 residues. Germline lookup yields CDR1 KGHDR and CDR2 SFDVKD.

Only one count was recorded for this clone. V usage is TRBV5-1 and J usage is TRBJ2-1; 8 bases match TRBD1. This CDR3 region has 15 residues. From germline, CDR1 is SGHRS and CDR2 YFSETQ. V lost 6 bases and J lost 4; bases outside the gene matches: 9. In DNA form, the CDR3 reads TGCGCCAGCAATCTTCAGGGGGCCCATTACAATGAGCAGTTCTTC. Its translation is CASNLQGAHYNEQFF.

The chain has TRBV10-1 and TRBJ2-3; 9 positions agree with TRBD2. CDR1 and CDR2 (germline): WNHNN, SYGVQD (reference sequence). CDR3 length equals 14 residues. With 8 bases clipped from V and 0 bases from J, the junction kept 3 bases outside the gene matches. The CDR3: CASRSGGSTDTQYF. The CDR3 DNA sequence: TGCGCCAGCCGAAGCGGGGGGAGCACAGATACGCAGTATTTT.

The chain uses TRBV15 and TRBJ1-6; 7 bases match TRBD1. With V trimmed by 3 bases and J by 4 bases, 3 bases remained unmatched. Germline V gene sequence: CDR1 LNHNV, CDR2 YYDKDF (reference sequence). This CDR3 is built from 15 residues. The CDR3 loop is CATSSRDSYNSPLHF. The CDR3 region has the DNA TGTGCCACCAGCAGCCGGGACAGTTATAATTCACCCCTCCACTTT.

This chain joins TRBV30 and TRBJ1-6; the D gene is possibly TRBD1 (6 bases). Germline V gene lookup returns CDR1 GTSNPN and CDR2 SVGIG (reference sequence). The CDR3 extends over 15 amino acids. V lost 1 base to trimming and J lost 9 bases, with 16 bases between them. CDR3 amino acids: CAWSDGQTHGSPLHF. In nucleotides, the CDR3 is TGTGCCTGGAGTGACGGACAGACCCACGGTTCACCCCTCCACTTT.

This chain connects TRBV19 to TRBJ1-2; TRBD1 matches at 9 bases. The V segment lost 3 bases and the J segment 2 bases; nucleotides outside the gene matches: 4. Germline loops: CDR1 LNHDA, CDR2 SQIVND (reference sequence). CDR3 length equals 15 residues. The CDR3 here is CASSIIGTGNYGYTF. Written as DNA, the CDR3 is TGTGCCAGTAGTATCATCGGGACAGGGAACTATGGCTACACCTTC. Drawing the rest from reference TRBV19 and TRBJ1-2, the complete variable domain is DGGITQSPKYLFRKEGQNVTLSCEQNLNHDAMYWYRQDPGQGLRLIYYSQIVNDFQKGDIAEGYSVSREKKESFPLTVTSAQKNPTAFYLCASSIIGTGNYGYTFGSGTRLTVV.

The CDR3 DNA is TGTGCCACCAGCAGGACCGGGACTAGCGGGTCCAATGAGCAGTTCTTC. Translated: CATSRTGTSGSNEQFF. The chain joins TRBV15 to TRBJ2-1; 12 nucleotides align to TRBD2. CDR1 is LNHNV and CDR2 is YYDKDF in the germline V gene (reference sequence). The ends lost 3 bases at V and 6 bases at J; junction bases unmatched: 6. This CDR3 contains 16 residues.

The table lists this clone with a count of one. This CDR3 is CASSLGGGFSRANEQFF. The CDR3 DNA follows: TGTGCCAGCAGCTTAGGGGGGGGTTTTTCACGGGCCAATGAGCAGTTCTTC. The chain employs TRBV11-3 and TRBJ2-1, with 7 bases lining up with TRBD2. The ends lost 1 base at V and 6 bases at J; junction bases unmatched: 12. Germline V lookup: CDR1 SGHNT, CDR2 YENEEA. The CDR3 consists of 17 residues.

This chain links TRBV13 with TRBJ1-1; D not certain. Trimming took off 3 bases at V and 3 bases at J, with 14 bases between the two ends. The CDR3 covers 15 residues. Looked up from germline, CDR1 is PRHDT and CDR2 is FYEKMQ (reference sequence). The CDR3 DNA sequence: TGTGCCAGCAGCTTGTGGCCTATGAGGGACACTGAAGCTTTCTTT. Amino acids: CASSLWPMRDTEAFF. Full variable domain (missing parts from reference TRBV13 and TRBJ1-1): AAGVIQSPRHLIKEKRETATLKCYPIPRHDTVYWYQQGPGQDPQFLISFYEKMQSDKGSIPDRFSAQQFSDYHSELNMSSLELGDSALYFCASSLWPMRDTEAFFGQGTRLTVV.

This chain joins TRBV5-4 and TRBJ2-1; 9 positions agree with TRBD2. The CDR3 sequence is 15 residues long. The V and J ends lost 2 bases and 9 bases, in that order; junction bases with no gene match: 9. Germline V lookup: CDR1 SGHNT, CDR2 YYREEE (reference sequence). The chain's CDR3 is CASSLPRGGLGEQFF. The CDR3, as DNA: TGTGCCAGCAGCTTACCGCGGGGGGGGCTCGGTGAGCAGTTCTTC.